Each of the 14 T cell receptor beta chains below was sequenced from the same sample in a study of T cells after yellow fever vaccination. MiXCR, applied by TCRdb to the 5' RACE reads, yields one record per CDR3 protein. The sample includes fewer than 450,000 distinct CDR3 sequences, roughly 12% of them seen just once. The specimen was PBMCs, collected on the day of the first yellow fever vaccination. These receptors came from a man younger than 35 who received the YFV17D yellow fever vaccine.

This chain uses TRBV20-1 with TRBJ2-5; perhaps TRBD1 as D (6 bases). This CDR3 is 14 amino acids long. Germline assignment: CDR1 DFQATT and CDR2 SNEGSKA (reference sequence). The V and J ends lost 5 bases and 1 base respectively, with 14 bases between them. In nucleotides, the CDR3 is TGCAGTGCTCAGAAAGGGGGTTTCCAAGAGACCCAGTACTTC. Amino acid sequence: CSAQKGGFQETQYF.

In this sample, this clonotype turned up many times. The gene calls are TRBV7-2 and TRBJ2-3; D is uncertain. The ends were cut back, 5 bases at V and 1 base at J, with 16 bases in the middle. Looked up from germline, CDR1 is SGHTA and CDR2 is FQGNSA. The CDR3 has 16 residues. CDR3 nucleotides: TGTGCCAGCAGCCCTGGGCATACCTCTGGCACAGATACGCAGTATTTT. The encoded protein is CASSPGHTSGTDTQYF. Together with reference TRBV7-2 and TRBJ2-3, the CDR3 gives the full variable domain: GAGVSQSPSNKVTEKGKDVELRCDPISGHTALYWYRQSLGQGLEFLIYFQGNSAPDKSGLPSDRFSAERTGGSVSTLTIQRTQQEDSAVYLCASSPGHTSGTDTQYFGPGTRLTVL.

This clonotype showed up just a few times. The chain joins TRBV4-1 to TRBJ2-3; no definite D call. The V gene lost 3 bases and the J gene lost 2 bases, with 12 bases spanning the gap. The germline V gene has CDR1 MGHRA and CDR2 YSYEKL. CDR3 length: 15 residues. CDR3 nucleotide sequence: TGCGCCAGCAGCCAGATGGATGGCTCCACAGATACGCAGTATTTT. Protein: CASSQMDGSTDTQYF.

This clonotype turned up a few times. The chain recombines TRBV29-1 with TRBJ1-2; 9 bases fit TRBD1. The CDR3 has 14 amino acids. Trimming took 6 bases from V and 5 from J; bases not matched to a gene: 10. CDR1 and CDR2 from the germline V gene are SQVTM and ANQGSEA. This chain's CDR3 is CSVDRGSTGYGYTF. The CDR3 nucleotides read TGCAGCGTGGACAGGGGCAGCACGGGGTATGGCTACACCTTC. Complete variable domain (other parts from reference TRBV29-1 and TRBJ1-2): SAVISQKPSRDICQRGTSLTIQCQVDSQVTMMFWYRQQPGQSLTLIATANQGSEATYESGFVIDKFPISRPNLTFSTLTVSNMSPEDSSIYLCSVDRGSTGYGYTFGSGTRLTVV.

The chain joins TRBV7-2 to TRBJ2-2, with TRBD2 matching over 7 bases. Per the germline V gene, CDR1 is SGHTA and CDR2 is FQGNSA. V shed 1 base and J 6 bases; nucleotides not matched to a gene: 5. There are 15 residues in the CDR3. CDR3 in DNA: TGTGCCAGCAGCTTAGTGTCTAGCGGCTCCGGGGAGCTGTTTTTT. Translated: CASSLVSSGSGELFF.

The J gene is TRBJ2-1, the V gene TRBV14; D possibly corresponds to TRBD2 (5 bases). The CDR3 has 14 amino acids. V was pared by 3 bases and J by 5 bases, with 11 bases between. Germline V gene lookup returns CDR1 SGHDN and CDR2 FVKESK. The CDR3 DNA reads TGTGCCAGCAGCCATCTCACTAGAGACAATGAGCAGTTCTTC. Its protein is CASSHLTRDNEQFF.

This clonotype occurred a few times. V and J are TRBV6-5 and TRBJ2-1; D gene unclear. The CDR3 runs to 14 residues. Trimming shortened V by 2 bases and J by 8 bases, and 13 bases separated the two germline ends. Germline-derived CDR1 and CDR2 are MNHEY and SVGAGI. CDR3 protein: CASSYTRTADEQFF. The CDR3 DNA follows: TGTGCCAGCAGTTACACAAGGACGGCTGATGAGCAGTTCTTC.

This clonotype was found a few times. J is TRBJ1-5 and V is TRBV6-6; weak D call: TRBD1 (6 bases). The V gene lost 2 bases and the J gene lost 9 bases, with 11 bases spanning the gap. The germline CDR1 and CDR2 sequences are MNHNY and SVGAGI (reference sequence). The CDR3 is 13 residues long. The CDR3 DNA reads TGTGCCAGCAGTTACGACAGGCCGGGGCCCCAGCATTTT. As protein: CASSYDRPGPQHF.

This clonotype was observed a handful of times. The V call is TRBV2, the J call TRBJ2-7; TRBD2 might be the D (5 bases). V was trimmed by 6 bases and J by 0 bases, leaving 12 bases between them. Germline assignment: CDR1 SNHLY and CDR2 FYNNEI. This CDR3 contains 14 residues. The CDR3 DNA reads as TGTGCCAGCAGAAGTGGCACTAGCTCCTACGAGCAGTACTTC. This codes for CASRSGTSSYEQYF.

This chain uses TRBV20-1 with TRBJ1-5; D is unclear. Per the germline V gene, CDR1 is DFQATT and CDR2 is SNEGSKA (reference sequence). CDR3 length: 12 residues. Trimming pared 3 bases from V and 5 bases from J, leaving 8 bases between. This CDR3 is CSARFPDQPQHF. The CDR3 bases are TGCAGTGCTAGGTTCCCAGATCAGCCCCAGCATTTT.

This clonotype was seen only a few times. The chain employs TRBV4-2 and TRBJ2-7; 7 nucleotides align to TRBD1. CDR1 is LGHNA, CDR2 YNFKEQ, per germline. The length of the CDR3 is 14 residues. The trim removed 5 bases at V and 2 bases at J, leaving 6 bases unmatched. The CDR3 DNA follows: TGTGCCAGCAGCACCCGGGACAGCACCTACGAGCAGTACTTC. It translates to CASSTRDSTYEQYF.

In this sample, this clonotype turned up a few times. The chain is built from TRBV7-6 and TRBJ2-1, with 12 bases aligning to TRBD2. Germline V gene lookup returns CDR1 SGHVS and CDR2 FNYEAQ. Trimming cost V 0 bases and J 8 bases; bases outside gene matches: 2. The CDR3 totals 15 residues. The CDR3 DNA is TGTGCCAGCAGCTTAGCGGCTAGCGGGGGGGATGAGCAGTTCTTC. This sequence encodes CASSLAASGGDEQFF.

This chain connects TRBV11-2 to TRBJ2-5; the D gene is possibly TRBD2 (6 bases). Germline V lookup: CDR1 SGHAT, CDR2 FQNNGV. This CDR3 comprises 14 residues. Trimming shortened V by 7 bases and J by 2 bases, and 14 bases separated the two germline ends. The CDR3 sequence is CASTPGLDQETQYF. Written as DNA, the CDR3 is TGTGCCAGCACTCCGGGACTGGATCAAGAGACCCAGTACTTC.

This clonotype has a handful of counts. This chain connects TRBV4-2 to TRBJ1-6; D may be TRBD1 (6 bases). V was shortened by 4 bases and J by 7 bases, with 17 bases between the two germline ends. Germline CDR1 and CDR2: LGHNA and YNFKEQ. The CDR3 runs to 16 residues. The CDR3 DNA reads as TGTGCCAGCAGCCGCGACCAGGGGCGGGGAAATTCACCCCTCCACTTT. This gives the protein CASSRDQGRGNSPLHF.